The 23 T cell receptor beta chains below come from one sample, sequenced in a study of identical twins (dated by TCRdb to the mid-2010s). Library construction relied on 5' RACE. Sequencing took place on an Illumina HiSeq 2000. TCRdb passed the public sequencing reads through fastp at Q25 and MiXCR, retaining productive beta sequences. Under each unique CDR3 protein, matching rows form one entry showing the most common genes and DNA. The sample table lists about 890,000 distinct CDR3 sequences, about 12% of them with a count of one. The top ten constitute about 1.6% of the sample. These same data were also listed under a study on yellow fever vaccine responses in identical twins.

Sequencing used PBMCs. The receptors were sampled from a woman between 18 and 29 years old in good health.

The rearrangement links TRBV5-6 to TRBJ2-1; 11 bases align to TRBD2. Per germline, CDR1 SGHDT and CDR2 YYEEEE. Trimming took 2 bases from V and 3 from J; bases not matched to a gene: 7. The CDR3 is 17 amino acids. CDR3 amino acids: CASSLYSGGANYNEQFF. The CDR3 DNA follows: TGTGCCAGCAGCTTATATAGCGGGGGGGCCAACTACAATGAGCAGTTCTTC. The entire variable domain, with the rest obtained from reference TRBV5-6 and TRBJ2-1, is as follows: DAGVTQSPTHLIKTRGQQVTLRCSPKSGHDTVSWYQQALGQGPQFIFQYYEEEERQRGNFPDRFSGHQFPNYSSELNVNALLLGDSALYLCASSLYSGGANYNEQFFGPGTRLTVL.

This clonotype has just a few counts. Written as DNA, the CDR3 is TGCAGTGCGACAGGGGAAACTTTCTTT. This translates into CSATGETFF. The genes are TRBV20-1 and TRBJ1-1; 8 bases match TRBD1. The trim removed 6 bases at V and 12 bases at J, leaving 3 bases unmatched. Germline V gene sequence: CDR1 DFQATT, CDR2 SNEGSKA (reference sequence). There are 9 residues in the CDR3.

J is TRBJ2-1 and V is TRBV24-1; D possibly corresponds to TRBD2 (5 bases). CDR1 is KGHDR, CDR2 SFDVKD, per germline. Trimming pared 6 bases from V and 1 base from J, leaving 9 bases between. CDR3 length: 14 amino acids. The DNA of the CDR3 is TGTGCCACCAGTAACGAGGGATCCTACAATGAGCAGTTCTTC. This encodes CATSNEGSYNEQFF.

This clonotype occurred a few times. The V call is TRBV5-1, the J call TRBJ2-1, with a possible D match to TRBD1 (5 bases). Deletions cut 3 bases from V and 10 bases from J, with 11 bases between. In germline, CDR1 is SGHRS, CDR2 YFSETQ. The CDR3 extends over 12 amino acids. CDR3 in DNA: TGCGCCAGCAGCTCGACAGACCGGGAGCAGTTCTTC. Its translation: CASSSTDREQFF.

This clonotype was recorded many times. In DNA, the CDR3 is TGTGCCACCAGTCCCGGACTAGCGGGCTACAATGAGCAGTTCTTC. This encodes CATSPGLAGYNEQFF. This rearrangement joins TRBV24-1 to TRBJ2-1, with 11 bases matching TRBD2. The germline gives CDR1 KGHDR, CDR2 SFDVKD. The CDR3 sequence is 15 residues long. V lost 6 bases and J lost 3; bases outside the gene matches: 3.

This clonotype was found a few times. The rearrangement links TRBV6-1 to TRBJ1-1; TRBD1 agrees at 11 bases. Trimming removed 6 bases from V and 4 bases from J; junction bases left unmatched: 7. Germline V CDR1 and CDR2: MNHNS, SASEGT. The CDR3 loop spans 15 amino acids. CDR3 protein: CASSLRDRGTTEAFF. The CDR3 DNA reads as TGTGCCAGCAGCCTCCGGGACAGGGGGACCACTGAAGCTTTCTTT.

The V and J genes are TRBV29-1 and TRBJ2-7; D unresolved. Germline V gene lookup returns CDR1 SQVTM and CDR2 ANQGSEA. V lost 4 bases and J 4 bases, leaving 11 bases between the germline ends. The CDR3 is made up of 12 amino acids. CDR3 region: CSVGAERYEQYF. The DNA of the CDR3 is TGCAGCGTTGGCGCGGAGAGGTACGAGCAGTACTTC.

This clonotype was seen ten or more times. The chain combines TRBV12-3 or TRBV12-4 with TRBJ1-3; maybe TRBD1 (6 bases). The CDR3 length is 14 residues. The V end was cut by 10 bases, the J end by 0 bases, with 13 bases between. The CDR3 DNA reads TGTGCCACCGAACAGGGAACCTCTGGAAACACCATATATTTT. This gives the protein CATEQGTSGNTIYF.

The rearrangement joins TRBV20-1 to TRBJ2-1; the match to TRBD1 covers 7 bases. Germline-derived CDR1 and CDR2 are DFQATT and SNEGSKA (reference sequence). V lost 6 bases to trimming and J lost 12 bases; unmatched junction nucleotides: 11. There are 12 residues in the CDR3. CDR3 DNA sequence: TGCAGTGCCGCCCGACAGGGATATTGGCAGTTCTTC. Translated: CSAARQGYWQFF.

This clonotype was detected a few times. Germline and junction disagree at one end, which may indicate a read error. V gene TRBV2 combines with J gene TRBJ2-7; no definite D call. CDR3 length equals 11 residues. The germline V gene encodes CDR1 SNHLY and CDR2 FYNNEI. This CDR3 reads CASSEMLDLNF. As DNA, the CDR3 is TGTGCCAGCAGTGAAATGCTAGACTTGAACTTC.

This clonotype turned up a few times. The V call is TRBV21-1, the J call TRBJ1-5; the table's D gene call, TRBD1, was not cross checked with the DNA. TRBV21-1 is designated a pseudogene. This CDR3 is 17 amino acids long. CDR3 nucleotide sequence: TGTGCCAGCAGCAAGGAGTGCAGGGGCATTAGCAATCAGCCCCAGCATTTT. It encodes CASSKECRGISNQPQHF.

The chain carries TRBV2 and TRBJ2-1, with 7 positions matching TRBD2. The V gene end was trimmed by 4 bases and the J gene end by 8 bases; junction bases not matched to a gene: 8. Germline CDR1 SNHLY, CDR2 FYNNEI. The CDR3 contains 14 residues. CDR3: CASSVQRLAHEQFF. CDR3 bases: TGTGCCAGCAGTGTCCAAAGACTAGCACATGAGCAGTTCTTC. The whole variable domain, remainder taken from reference TRBV2 and TRBJ2-1, is EPEVTQTPSHQVTQMGQEVILRCVPISNHLYFYWYRQILGQKVEFLVSFYNNEISEKSEIFDDQFSVERPDGSNFTLKIRSTKLEDSAMYFCASSVQRLAHEQFFGPGTRLTVL.

The chain couples TRBV10-3 to TRBJ2-2, with D unresolved. This CDR3 is built from 15 residues. CDR1 is ENHRY, CDR2 SYGVKD, per germline. V lost 5 bases and J 1 base, leaving 11 bases between the germline ends. CDR3 in DNA: TGTGCCATCAGTCCCGGGTCCCAGAACACCGGGGAGCTGTTTTTT. This translates into CAISPGSQNTGELFF.

This chain links TRBV29-1 with TRBJ2-1, with 8 bases fitting TRBD1. Germline lookup yields CDR1 SQVTM and CDR2 ANQGSEA. The trim removed 8 bases at V and 0 bases at J, leaving 6 bases unmatched. The CDR3 loop spans 14 amino acids. The CDR3 coding sequence is TGCAGCCTGACAGGGGAAAGCTCCTACAATGAGCAGTTCTTC. Encoded protein: CSLTGESSYNEQFF.

This clonotype was seen a handful of times. The gene calls are TRBV28 and TRBJ1-2; D might be TRBD1 (5 bases). Germline V gene data show CDR1 as MDHEN and CDR2 as SYDVKM. Trimming removed 3 bases from V and 4 bases from J, with 15 bases in between. This CDR3 contains 15 residues. CDR3 nucleotide sequence: TGTGCCAGCAGTTTTGGGCCGGACATCGGCTATGGCTACACCTTC. Its protein is CASSFGPDIGYGYTF.

The J gene is TRBJ1-5, the V gene TRBV6-5, with D possibly matching TRBD1 (6 bases). CDR1 MNHEY and CDR2 SVGAGI come from the germline V gene. With 2 bases removed from V and 6 bases from J, the gap between germline ends came to 14 bases. CDR3 size: 15 residues. The CDR3 region is CASSYTALGAQPQHF. The CDR3 DNA reads TGTGCCAGCAGTTACACGGCCTTGGGGGCTCAGCCCCAGCATTTT.

This clonotype appeared many times. The CDR3 DNA reads as TGCGCCAGCAGCTTGGGGGGCCCCCTGGATACGCAGTATTTT. Translating gives CASSLGGPLDTQYF. The V call is TRBV5-1, the J call TRBJ2-3; a weak D match, TRBD1 (5 bases). Germline CDR1 SGHRS, CDR2 YFSETQ. This CDR3 has 14 amino acids. Trimming pared 0 bases from V and 6 bases from J, leaving 11 bases between.

In its sample, this clonotype was seen many times. J is TRBJ1-1 and V is TRBV18; TRBD1 might be the D (6 bases). The germline V gene encodes CDR1 KGHSH and CDR2 LQKENI. V shed 2 bases and J shed 1 base, with 8 bases lying between them. The CDR3 consists of 14 residues. CDR3 nucleotide sequence: TGTGCCAGCTCACCAAAGGGACAGAACACTGAAGCTTTCTTT. Translated: CASSPKGQNTEAFF.

The chain is built from TRBV29-1 and TRBJ2-3; D is unresolved. Trimming took 6 bases from V and 2 from J, leaving 15 bases between them. The germline gives CDR1 SQVTM, CDR2 ANQGSEA. This CDR3 spans 14 amino acids. CDR3 sequence (DNA): TGCAGCGTCCTATACTACCCTGTCACAGATACGCAGTATTTT. Translating it yields CSVLYYPVTDTQYF.

This clonotype showed up many times. V and J are TRBV12-3 or TRBV12-4 and TRBJ2-2; D gene unclear. There are 15 residues in the CDR3. The germline V and J ends were trimmed by 2 bases and 0 bases, with 7 bases remaining between them. The DNA of the CDR3 is TGTGCCAGCAGTTTAAGTTACTCGAACACCGGGGAGCTGTTTTTT. Translating gives CASSLSYSNTGELFF.

Ten or more counts support this clonotype. This rearrangement joins TRBV10-3 to TRBJ2-5; D not certain. The V gene's germline CDR1 is ENHRY and CDR2 SYGVKD. Trimming left V 4 bases short and J 3 bases short, with 6 bases between. The CDR3 runs 12 residues. CDR3 sequence reads: CAISVNEETQYF. CDR3 in DNA: TGTGCCATCAGTGTCAACGAAGAGACCCAGTACTTC.

This chain joins TRBV5-6 and TRBJ1-1; 9 nucleotides agree with TRBD1. The CDR3 sequence is 14 residues long. Germline values: CDR1 SGHDT, CDR2 YYEEEE. J was trimmed by 11 bases and V by 1 base; bases with no gene match: 9. The CDR3 DNA reads TGTGCCAGCAGCTTGCCCGGGACAGGGTTGAGGGCTTTCTTT. Its protein is CASSLPGTGLRAFF. Full variable domain (remainder filled in from reference TRBV5-6 and TRBJ1-1): DAGVTQSPTHLIKTRGQQVTLRCSPKSGHDTVSWYQQALGQGPQFIFQYYEEEERQRGNFPDRFSGHQFPNYSSELNVNALLLGDSALYLCASSLPGTGLRAFFGQGTRLTVV.

The V call is TRBV15, the J call TRBJ2-5; TRBD1 matches at 9 bases. The CDR3 runs 15 residues. Trimming cost V 0 bases and J 5 bases; bases outside gene matches: 4. CDR1 and CDR2 from the germline V gene are LNHNV and YYDKDF (reference sequence). In DNA form, the CDR3 reads TGTGCCACCAGCAGAGACCCCGGGACAGGGGAGACCCAGTACTTC. It is translated as CATSRDPGTGETQYF.